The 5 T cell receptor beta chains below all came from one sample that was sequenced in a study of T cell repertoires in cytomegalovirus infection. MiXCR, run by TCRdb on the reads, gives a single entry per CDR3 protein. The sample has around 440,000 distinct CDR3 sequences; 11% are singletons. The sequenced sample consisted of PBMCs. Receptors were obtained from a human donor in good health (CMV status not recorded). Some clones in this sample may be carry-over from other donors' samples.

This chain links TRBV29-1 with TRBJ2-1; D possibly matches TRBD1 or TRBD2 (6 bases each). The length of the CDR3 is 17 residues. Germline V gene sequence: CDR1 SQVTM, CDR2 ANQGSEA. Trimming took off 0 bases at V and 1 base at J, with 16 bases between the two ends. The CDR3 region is CSVEEYGGLQSYNEQFF. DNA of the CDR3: TGCAGCGTTGAAGAATACGGGGGCTTACAGTCCTACAATGAGCAGTTCTTC.

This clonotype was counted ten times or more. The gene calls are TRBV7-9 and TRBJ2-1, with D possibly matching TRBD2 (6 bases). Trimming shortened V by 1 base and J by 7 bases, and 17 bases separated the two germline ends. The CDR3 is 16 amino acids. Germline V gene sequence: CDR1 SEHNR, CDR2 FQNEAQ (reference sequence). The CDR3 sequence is CASSLVSAGKLNEQFF. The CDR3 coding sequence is TGTGCCAGCAGCTTAGTCTCTGCGGGGAAACTAAATGAGCAGTTCTTC.

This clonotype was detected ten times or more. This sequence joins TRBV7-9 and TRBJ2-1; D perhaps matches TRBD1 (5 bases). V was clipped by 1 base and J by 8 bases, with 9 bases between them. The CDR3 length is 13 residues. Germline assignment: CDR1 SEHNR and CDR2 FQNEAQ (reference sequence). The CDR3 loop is CASSLVQGYEQFF. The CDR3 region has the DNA TGTGCCAGCAGCTTAGTTCAGGGCTATGAGCAGTTCTTC.

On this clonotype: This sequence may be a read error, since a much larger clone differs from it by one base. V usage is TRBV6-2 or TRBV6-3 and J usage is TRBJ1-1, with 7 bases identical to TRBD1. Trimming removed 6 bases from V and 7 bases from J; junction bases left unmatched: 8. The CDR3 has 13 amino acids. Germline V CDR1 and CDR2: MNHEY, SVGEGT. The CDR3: CASRPETGIEAFF. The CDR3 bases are TGTGCCAGCAGACCCGAGACAGGGATTGAAGCTTTCTTT.

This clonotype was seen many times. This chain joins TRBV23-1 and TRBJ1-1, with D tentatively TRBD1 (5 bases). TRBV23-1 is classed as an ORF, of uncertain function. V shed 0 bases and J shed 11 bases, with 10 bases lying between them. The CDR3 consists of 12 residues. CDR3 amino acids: CASSQSSEGAFF. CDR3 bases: TGCGCCAGCAGTCAATCGTCCGAGGGGGCTTTCTTT.